The rows below give T cell receptor beta chains drawn from one sample of a study of cytomegalovirus exposure and HLA in healthy donors. The assay was immunoSEQ multiplex PCR, and TCRdb's table has in-frame clones only and misses some. The sample lists about 130,000 clones, 79% occurring once. Sequences were obtained from PBMCs. The receptors come from a man between 18 and 35 years old in good health and CMV-seronegative. Each CDR3 is given with its conserved first and last residue. A D gene is named only where the DNA matches it firmly. Where a row states a size, it is once, few, many or the class of an expanded clone; other rows omit it.

j_call,v_call,clone_size,d_call,cdr3_aa,cdr3_nt
TRBJ2-3,TRBV5-4,-,TRBD2,CASSSQTGTSGTDTQYF,TGTGCCAGCAGCTCCCAAACCGGGACTAGCGGGACCGATACGCAGTATTTT
TRBJ2-1,TRBV7-2,-,-,CASSGLRQFLNNEQFF,TGTGCCAGCAGCGGATTACGACAGTTCTTAAACAATGAGCAGTTCTTC
TRBJ1-6,TRBV10-3,-,-,CAITTTENSPLHF,TGTGCCATCACCACGACAGAAAATTCACCCCTCCACTTT
TRBJ2-7,TRBV14,-,TRBD1,CASSPLGLFGPGQGAYEQYF,TGTGCCAGCAGCCCGCTAGGGTTATTTGGTCCGGGACAGGGGGCCTACGAGCAGTACTTC
TRBJ2-5,TRBV5-1,-,-,CASSWSGFGETQYF,TGCGCCAGCAGCTGGTCGGGATTTGGGGAGACCCAGTACTTC
TRBJ2-3,TRBV4-1,-,TRBD2,CASSQRSGTSGSFADTQYF,TGCGCCAGCAGCCAAAGATCCGGGACTAGCGGGAGCTTTGCAGATACGCAGTATTTT
TRBJ2-1,TRBV18,-,TRBD2,CASSPTGLAASYNEQFF,TGTGCCAGCTCACCTACGGGACTAGCGGCCTCCTACAATGAGCAGTTCTTC
TRBJ2-2,TRBV11-2,-,-,CASSLAAEIAFGELFF,TGTGCCAGCAGCCTTGCGGCGGAGATCGCGTTCGGGGAGCTGTTTTTT
TRBJ2-5,TRBV20-1,-,-,CSAWSGETQYF,TGCAGTGCTTGGAGCGGAGAGACCCAGTACTTC
TRBJ1-2,TRBV6-5,few,TRBD1,CASRDRVWSYGYTF,TGTGCCAGCAGAGACAGGGTATGGAGCTATGGCTACACCTTC
TRBJ2-4,TRBV4-2,-,-,CASSQAGGVGNIQYF,TGTGCCAGCAGCCAGGCGGGTGGTGTGGGAAACATTCAGTACTTC
TRBJ2-1,TRBV19,-,TRBD2,CASSNPGLVYNEQFF,TGTGCCAGTAGTAACCCGGGACTAGTCTACAATGAGCAGTTCTTC
TRBJ1-6,TRBV9,-,-,CASSSYRVSGRNSPLHF,TGTGCCAGCAGCTCCTATAGAGTCTCAGGGAGGAATTCACCCCTCCACTTT
TRBJ2-2,TRBV15,-,TRBD2,CATSPPRSSGAGELFF,TGTGCCACCAGCCCCCCTCGGTCTAGCGGGGCGGGGGAGCTGTTTTTT
TRBJ2-5,TRBV5-1,-,TRBD2,CASSRLAGEETQYF,TGCGCCAGCAGTCGGCTAGCGGGAGAAGAGACCCAGTACTTC
TRBJ2-3,TRBV20-1,-,TRBD2,CSARVGRAGVF,TGCAGTGCTAGAGTCGGTAGAGCGGGAGTGTTT
TRBJ2-5,TRBV27,few,-,CASSLRQETQYF,TGTGCCAGCAGTTTACGGCAAGAGACCCAGTACTTC
TRBJ1-4,TRBV5-4,-,-,CASSLGSGGKNEKLFF,TGTGCCAGCAGCTTAGGGTCGGGAGGGAAGAATGAAAAACTGTTTTTT
TRBJ2-7,TRBV4-1,-,TRBD2,CASSQASIKSLAGGRYEQYF,TGCGCCAGCAGCCAAGCTTCCATAAAGTCACTAGCGGGAGGGCGGTACGAGCAGTACTTC
TRBJ2-1,TRBV4-2,-,TRBD2,CASSQRLAGYNEQFF,TGTGCCAGCAGCCAACGACTAGCGGGATACAATGAGCAGTTCTTC
TRBJ2-7,TRBV28,-,TRBD2,CASTTLLAGGLYEQYF,TGTGCCAGCACCACTCTCCTAGCGGGGGGACTCTACGAGCAGTACTTC
TRBJ2-2,TRBV30,-,-,CAWIPTSFYTGELFF,TGTGCCTGGATCCCCACTAGCTTCTACACCGGGGAGCTGTTTTTT
TRBJ2-3,TRBV9,-,-,CASSVDQRGSDTQYF,TGTGCCAGCAGCGTAGACCAGCGAGGTTCAGATACGCAGTATTTT
TRBJ2-3,TRBV5-1,-,-,CASSPDGKGLTDTQYF,TGCGCCAGCAGCCCTGACGGGAAAGGCTTAACAGATACGCAGTATTTT
TRBJ2-4,TRBV5-1,-,-,CASSLFGVMENIQYF,TGCGCCAGCAGCTTGTTCGGGGTTATGGAAAACATTCAGTACTTC
TRBJ2-2,TRBV15,-,TRBD2,CATSVTSGRNTGELFF,TGTGCCACCAGCGTAACTAGCGGGAGGAACACCGGGGAGCTGTTTTTT
TRBJ1-1,TRBV6-5,-,-,CASSYGGGMRTEAFF,TGTGCCAGCAGTTACGGGGGGGGAATGCGGACTGAAGCTTTCTTT
TRBJ1-1,TRBV7-8,-,TRBD1,CASSKEGTGTNTEAFF,TGTGCCAGCAGCAAAGAAGGGACAGGGACGAACACTGAAGCTTTCTTT
TRBJ2-1,TRBV6-1,-,TRBD2,CASSARLAREFF,TGTGCCAGCAGTGCGAGACTAGCCCGAGAGTTCTTC
TRBJ1-1,TRBV5-4,few,-,CATLSIGANTEAFF,TGTGCCACCCTGTCCATAGGGGCTAACACTGAAGCTTTCTTT
TRBJ2-3,TRBV29-1,-,TRBD2,CSVVVGLAGPDTQYF,TGCAGCGTTGTTGTGGGACTAGCGGGACCAGATACGCAGTATTTT
TRBJ2-7,TRBV27,few,-,CASSLMGGPTYEQYF,TGTGCCAGCAGCCTAATGGGGGGACCGACCTACGAGCAGTACTTC
TRBJ1-4,TRBV2,few,-,CASRAQGREKLFF,TGTGCCAGCAGGGCACAGGGAAGGGAAAAACTGTTTTTT
TRBJ2-1,TRBV2,-,-,CASLGPTGDNEQFF,TGTGCCAGCCTCGGACCAACGGGGGACAATGAGCAGTTCTTC
TRBJ2-1,TRBV5-1,once,-,CASSSRTEYNEQFF,TGCGCCAGCAGCTCTAGGACAGAATACAATGAGCAGTTCTTC
TRBJ2-7,TRBV11-2,-,TRBD1,CASSQDREALYEQYF,TGTGCCAGCAGCCAGGACAGGGAAGCCCTCTACGAGCAGTACTTC
TRBJ1-2,TRBV19,-,-,CASSASQGPGGGYTF,TGTGCCAGTAGTGCCTCACAGGGACCGGGCGGGGGCTACACCTTC
TRBJ1-5,TRBV5-6,few,TRBD1,CASRDRGGQPQHF,TGTGCCAGCAGGGACAGGGGGGGGCAGCCCCAGCATTTT
TRBJ1-5,TRBV5-6,-,-,CASSLWGGSNQPQHF,TGTGCCAGCAGCTTGTGGGGGGGCAGCAATCAGCCCCAGCATTTT
TRBJ2-5,TRBV7-2,-,-,CASSLAQAGYETQYF,TGTGCCAGCAGCTTAGCCCAGGCAGGTTATGAGACCCAGTACTTC
TRBJ2-6,TRBV7-9,few,-,CSSSSPGRSGANVLTF,TGTTCCAGCAGCTCCCCAGGGCGCTCTGGGGCCAACGTCCTGACTTTC
TRBJ1-2,TRBV7-9,-,TRBD1,CASSQGQGANYGYTF,TGTGCCAGCAGCCAGGGACAGGGTGCTAACTATGGCTACACCTTC
TRBJ1-6,TRBV2,-,TRBD1,CASSPDRDNSPLHF,TGTGCCAGCAGTCCCGACAGGGACAATTCACCCCTCCACTTT
TRBJ2-1,TRBV29-1,-,TRBD2,CSAQLLAGDVEQFF,TGCAGCGCCCAATTACTAGCGGGAGACGTTGAGCAGTTCTTC
TRBJ2-2,TRBV10-2,-,-,CASSAVTGDPGELFF,TGCGCCAGCAGTGCCGTGACAGGCGACCCAGGGGAGCTGTTTTTT